This TCR beta chain was sequenced in a study of CD4 T cells in relation to SARS-CoV-2 and coronaviruses. About the study: PBMCs were cultured with antigen for approximately nine days before TCR beta sequencing. Controls used an HIV-1 Nef peptide pool or no peptide.

Produced via immunoSEQ multiplex PCR; TCRdb's table is partial and in-frame only. The data hold about 24,000 clones, with less than 85% observed a single time. CD4+ T cells from unexposed donors were obtained before the COVID-19 pandemic (2011-2018). After about ten days of culture, CD4+ T cells were isolated. Unexposed-donor CD4+ T cells were probed with SARS-CoV-2 S/N and four cold-coronavirus spikes, cells permitting. CDR1 and CDR2 (germline): MNHEY, SVGAGI. CDR3 length: 15 amino acids. Trimming shortened V by 5 bases and J by 10 bases, and 18 bases separated the two germline ends. Concerning this clone itself: Its antigen is as yet unknown.

The source is a human donor in good health. The sample taken for sequencing was CD4+ T cells from PBMCs, cultured in vitro. This chain links TRBV6-5 with TRBJ1-6, with unresolved D. The CDR3, as DNA: TGTGCCAGCAGTACCCGGACTGGAGGAACGTCACCCCTCCACTTT. This translates into CASSTRTGGTSPLHF.